This TCR beta chain was profiled in a study of T cells in Graves' hyperthyroidism and ophthalmopathy. Study as a whole: Peripheral blood sampling occurred at initial diagnosis, before any treatment.

This clonotype was seen many times. Clinical Activity Scores of at least 3, NOSPECS grades of at least 4 and durations under 3 months characterized ophthalmopathy patients. Any patient presenting with uncontrolled infection, other autoimmune disease, pregnancy or lactation was left out. Regions amplified from RNA transcripts were the TCR beta CDR3 regions. During a first-round RT-PCR of the TCR CDR3, the HTBI primer set was used. A single record per CDR3 protein comes from TCRdb applying MiXCR to the multiplex PCR reads. The sample has over 350,000 distinct CDR3 sequences, about 15% seen once. This CDR3 comprises 13 residues. V lost 5 bases and J lost 10, with 12 bases in between. Looked up from germline, CDR1 is MNHEY and CDR2 is SMNVEV (reference sequence).

Material: blood. This TCR came from a man younger than 35 with Graves' ophthalmopathy. The chain carries TRBV27 and TRBJ1-6, with no clear D. The CDR3 region is CASSLEGNSPLHF. The CDR3 DNA reads TGTGCCAGCAGTCTCGAAGGGAACTCACCCCTCCACTTT.